The clone carrying this TCR beta chain was seen just once. Its cognate antigen is unknown. Repertoires were generated with immunoSEQ multiplex PCR, while TCRdb's copy carries only in-frame clones and drops some. The table shows around 550,000 clones, with approximately 96% occurring only once. The data belong to a study of shared clonotypes between healthy human individuals. Naive CD8 cells were CD45RO-negative, positively selected for CCR7, excluding terminally differentiated effector memory CD45RA+ cells. The CDR3 has 12 residues. The V gene lost 5 bases and the J gene lost 5 bases, with 9 bases spanning the gap. Germline V gene lookup returns CDR1 PRHDT and CDR2 FYEKMQ (reference sequence). Study outcomes and limitations: All-four-donor shared clonotypes had higher generation probabilities than non-shared clonotypes did.

The sequencing input was naive CD8+ T cells sorted from blood. The clonotype comes from a woman in her twenties or thirties in good health. The chain uses TRBV13 and TRBJ1-1, with D uncertain. The CDR3 spells CASSTSGTEAFF. CDR3 coding DNA: TGTGCCAGCAGCACCTCGGGGACTGAAGCTTTCTTT.